This T cell receptor (beta chain) stems from a study of cytomegalovirus exposure and HLA in healthy donors. Study-wide points: Published work reported that the classifier diagnosed cytomegalovirus status with high specificity and sensitivity. TCR beta chains numbering approximately 150 were designated cytomegalovirus-associated. The authors later found most CMV-associated TCR beta chains appeared HLA-restricted.

In regard to this clone: The antigen is not known.

Vbeta (60) and Jbeta (13) primers were used in the PCR. Clones were sequenced by immunoSEQ multiplex PCR, and TCRdb holds only the in-frame ones, with some missing. The data contain about 50,000 clones, roughly 80% of them singletons. This CDR3 spans 14 amino acids. V dropped 4 bases and J dropped 8; count of bases not matched to a gene: 6. CDR1 LNHNV and CDR2 YYDKDF come from the germline V gene (reference sequence). The sample consisted of PBMCs. The chain recombines TRBV15 with TRBJ2-1, with 9 bases identical to TRBD1. This receptor was obtained from a woman in her forties in good health and CMV-seropositive. DNA of the CDR3: TGTGCCACCAGCATTGGGGACAGGGACGATGAGCAGTTCTTC. It is translated as CATSIGDRDDEQFF.